Listed below are T cell receptor beta chains from one sample, sequenced in a study of CD8 T cells in ankylosing spondylitis. TCRdb re-derived calls from the 5' RACE reads in MiXCR, one entry per CDR3 protein. Counted here are approximately 150,000 distinct CDR3 sequences, around 32% occurring once; the ten biggest clones make up around 6.2%. Source material: synovial fluid, either unsorted or a sorted T cell fraction (not recorded which). Receptor source: a male donor with ankylosing spondylitis. Both conserved end residues are part of each CDR3.

j_call	v_call	cdr3_aa
TRBJ1-2	TRBV27	CASSPETGRAPGYYGYTF
TRBJ1-2	TRBV5-1	CASSSGQPGGGLGGSYTF
TRBJ2-7	TRBV20-1	CSADTSGSTYEQYF
TRBJ1-1	TRBV20-1	CSARERARGTEAFF
TRBJ2-7	TRBV15	CATSVRAAYEQYF
TRBJ2-2	TRBV28	CASSLGLAVTGELFF
TRBJ1-5	TRBV2	CASSDDTLGNQPQHF
TRBJ2-1	TRBV12-3/TRBV12-4	CASRMSGSSYNEQFF
TRBJ2-5	TRBV15	CAGTGLTYTKETQYF
TRBJ1-1	TRBV29-1	CSTRGKAEAFF
TRBJ2-3	TRBV11-3	CASSPLDRGTDTQYF
TRBJ2-7	TRBV5-8	CASTRGASGAYEQYF
TRBJ1-2	TRBV12-3/TRBV12-4	CASSGQGSGYTF
TRBJ2-1	TRBV12-3/TRBV12-4	CASTKGSGNEQFF
TRBJ1-6	TRBV20-1	CSARDEGTFSPLHF
TRBJ2-6	TRBV5-4	CASSSVRYSQISGANVLTF
TRBJ2-6	TRBV29-1	CSAPSESGANVLTF
TRBJ2-2	TRBV5-1	CASSPLPGLGAGELFF
TRBJ2-3	TRBV7-3	CASSSGTHETDTQYF
TRBJ2-7	TRBV9	CASSVGVSGETYEQYF
TRBJ2-1	TRBV6-2/TRBV6-3	CASSYSGQNNEQFF
TRBJ2-7	TRBV20-1	CSARDPRTSSYEQYF
TRBJ2-5	TRBV4-3	CASSQDWAGGRETQYF
TRBJ2-2	TRBV28	CASSPPPRVRSTGELFF
TRBJ1-2	TRBV6-1	CASRFTVANYGYTF
TRBJ2-1	TRBV7-3	CASSLIGGSSYNEQFF
TRBJ2-2	TRBV7-6	CASSLYLVGPGPGELFF
TRBJ1-3	TRBV9	CASSAEPSSGNTIYF
TRBJ2-5	TRBV10-3	CAISEAGGETQYF
TRBJ2-1	TRBV24-1	CATSFGGGNNEQFF
TRBJ2-1	TRBV7-3	CASSLFSSLSYNEQFF
TRBJ2-3	TRBV20-1	CSARRAVTDTQYF
TRBJ2-3	TRBV12-5	CASGSNRGWTEDTDTQYF
TRBJ1-5	TRBV2	CASSEGPKGNQPQHF
TRBJ2-3	TRBV20-1	CSARDWTDTQYF
TRBJ2-7	TRBV12-3/TRBV12-4	CASSSDSSYYEQYF
TRBJ2-5	TRBV4-2	CASSQGGGPQETQYF
TRBJ2-2	TRBV4-1	CASSQGSGRANGELFF
TRBJ1-1	TRBV6-5	CASNTRETGDTEAFF
TRBJ1-1	TRBV7-3	CASSPNGEGLAFF